This T cell receptor (beta chain) came from a study of cytomegalovirus exposure and HLA in healthy donors. Study-wide context: Earlier sequencing of 150 million to 200 million T cells yielded roughly 100 million unique TCR beta sequences. General study findings and limits: The authors listed roughly 150 TCR beta chains as cytomegalovirus-associated. In a later analysis, CMV-associated beta chains were mostly HLA-associated, it appeared.

Regarding this clone: Antigen specificity is unknown.

Each donor was nominally healthy when sampled (though unrecorded immune exposures were likely). The CDR3 sequence is 12 residues long. The germline CDR1 and CDR2 sequences are SNHLY and FYNNEI. Trimming left V 10 bases short and J 7 bases short, with 13 bases between. PCR was performed using 60 Vbeta and 13 Jbeta primers. The method was immunoSEQ multiplex PCR; TCRdb's version includes in-frame clones alone and lacks a portion of them. The sample has some 79,000 clones, roughly 63% seen once; the top ten hold over 14%. This receptor was identified in a woman between 35 and 50 years old in good health and CMV-seropositive. The genes are TRBV2 and TRBJ1-4; D is uncertain. The sequencing input was PBMCs. The CDR3 DNA sequence: TGTGCCACCACATCATCAGGTGAAAAACTGTTTTTT. It is translated as CATTSSGEKLFF.